Presented here are 14 T cell receptor beta chains from one specimen sequenced in a study of blood T cell repertoires in COVID-19. Produced via immunoSEQ multiplex PCR; TCRdb's table is partial and in-frame only. Of tens of thousands of clones detected, roughly 79% appear once; the ten largest clones hold 30% to 35%. Sequenced sample: peripheral blood. The receptor source for this set is a woman aged 80 or over with acute or convalescent COVID-19.

The V gene is TRBV7-2, the J gene TRBJ2-7; 7 positions agree with TRBD1. This CDR3 region has 15 residues. Looked up from germline, CDR1 is SGHTA and CDR2 is FQGNSA. V dropped 6 bases and J dropped 2; count of bases not matched to a gene: 10. Here the CDR3 DNA reads TGTGCCAGCAGACCTCGAGGGACAGACCCCTACGAGCAGTACTTC. Translation: CASRPRGTDPYEQYF.

The chain is built from TRBV19 and TRBJ2-7, with 9 bases aligning to TRBD1. The ends lost 6 bases at V and 7 bases at J; junction bases unmatched: 10. Per the germline V gene, CDR1 is LNHDA and CDR2 is SQIVND (reference sequence). The CDR3 extends over 14 amino acids. CDR3 coding DNA: TGTGCCAGTAGCCCGGGACAGGGTCCCTTGGAGCAGTACTTC. Its translation: CASSPGQGPLEQYF.

V and J are TRBV14 and TRBJ1-2; 7 positions match TRBD1. CDR1 and CDR2 (germline): SGHDN, FVKESK. Germline trimming cut 4 bases from V and 0 bases from J; bases unmatched to any gene: 11. The CDR3 has 17 amino acids. The CDR3: CASSPLATGTANYGYTF. The CDR3 nucleotides are TGTGCCAGCAGCCCCCTTGCGACCGGGACAGCTAACTATGGCTACACCTTC.

V is TRBV10-2 and J is TRBJ2-1; tentative D call: TRBD2 (5 bases). Germline V gene data show CDR1 as WSHSY and CDR2 as SAAADI. The CDR3 has 15 amino acids. Between the trimmed V and J ends, which lost 4 bases and 0 bases, there was a span of 10 bases. The CDR3 region is CASSVRGSSYNEQFF. In DNA, the CDR3 is TGCGCCAGCAGTGTAAGAGGGAGCTCCTACAATGAGCAGTTCTTC.

This clone showed up just once. V is TRBV7-2 and J is TRBJ2-1; TRBD2 matches at 13 bases. CDR3 length: 17 amino acids. J gave up 6 bases and V 2 bases, and 7 bases lay outside the gene matches. Germline V gene sequence: CDR1 SGHTA, CDR2 FQGNSA. The CDR3 DNA reads TGTGCCAGCAGCTTAAATCCCGGACTAGCGGGAGCCAATGAGCAGTTCTTC. Protein product: CASSLNPGLAGANEQFF.

The chain uses TRBV4-3 and TRBJ2-7; 7 bases match TRBD2. V lost 1 base, J lost 4 bases, and 10 bases stayed unmatched. This CDR3 has 16 amino acids. Germline lookup yields CDR1 LGHNA and CDR2 YSLEER. The CDR3 DNA reads as TGCGCCAGCAGCCAAGCCCGGGGGGTTTGGGGTTACGAGCAGTACTTC. Protein: CASSQARGVWGYEQYF.

V usage is TRBV7-2 and J usage is TRBJ1-1; no reliable D call. Germline values: CDR1 SGHTA, CDR2 FQGNSA. CDR3 length equals 15 residues. V was clipped by 3 bases and J by 8 bases, with 19 bases between them. The CDR3 region is CASSFNSRLGNEAFF. CDR3 coding DNA: TGTGCCAGCAGCTTTAATTCAAGGTTGGGCAACGAAGCTTTCTTT.

J is TRBJ1-5 and V is TRBV14; 10 bases match TRBD1. V was clipped by 4 bases and J by 2 bases; unmatched bases: 17. Germline-derived CDR1 and CDR2 are SGHDN and FVKESK. The CDR3 runs to 20 residues. As DNA, the CDR3 is TGTGCCAGCAGCCTCTATCCCGGGACAGGGGTAATTAATTGCAATCAGCCCCAGCATTTT. It yields the protein CASSLYPGTGVINCNQPQHF. The full variable domain, with the rest looked up from reference TRBV14 and TRBJ1-5, is EAGVTQFPSHSVIEKGQTVTLRCDPISGHDNLYWYRRVMGKEIKFLLHFVKESKQDESGMPNNRFLAERTGGTYSTLKVQPAELEDSGVYFCASSLYPGTGVINCNQPQHFGDGTRLSIL.

This clone was picked up a small number of times. The chain combines TRBV25-1 with TRBJ2-1, with D maybe TRBD2 (6 bases). Trimming removed 1 base from V and 7 bases from J, with 14 bases in between. The CDR3 is 15 residues long. Germline V CDR1 and CDR2: MGHDK, SYGVNS. The CDR3 here is CASSESGLGGNEQFF. As DNA, the CDR3 is TGTGCCAGCAGTGAATCGGGACTGGGCGGGAATGAGCAGTTCTTC.

The chain employs TRBV19 and TRBJ2-3; weak D call: TRBD1 (6 bases). This CDR3 has 12 residues. V lost 8 bases to trimming and J lost 6 bases, with 12 bases between them. CDR1 is LNHDA, CDR2 SQIVND, per germline (reference sequence). DNA of the CDR3: TGTGCCAGTGACAGGAGACGGGATACGCAGTATTTT. Its protein product is CASDRRRDTQYF.

The genes are TRBV15 and TRBJ1-1, with a weak D call TRBD1 (5 bases). V was shortened by 0 bases and J by 10 bases, with 15 bases between the two germline ends. The CDR3 sequence is 14 residues long. Germline CDR1 LNHNV, CDR2 YYDKDF (reference sequence). CDR3 sequence reads: CATSRDGGRERAFF. CDR3 in DNA: TGTGCCACCAGCAGAGATGGCGGCAGGGAACGAGCTTTCTTT.

The chain has TRBV27 and TRBJ2-7; maybe TRBD2 (6 bases). The CDR3 is made up of 16 amino acids. Trimming stripped 5 bases from V and 0 bases from J, with 17 bases between. The V gene's germline CDR1 is MNHEY and CDR2 SMNVEV (reference sequence). CDR3 sequence (DNA): TGTGCCAGCAGTCCAGAAGGGACTCGTAGCTCCTACGAGCAGTACTTC. Amino acid sequence: CASSPEGTRSSYEQYF.

This chain uses TRBV10-2 with TRBJ1-2; TRBD1 agrees at 7 bases. Germline CDR1 WSHSY, CDR2 SAAADI. The CDR3 extends over 13 amino acids. V shed 5 bases and J 3 bases; nucleotides not matched to a gene: 3. The CDR3 is CASSSDRDYGYTF. CDR3 DNA: TGCGCCAGCAGTTCCGACAGGGACTATGGCTACACCTTC.

The chain employs TRBV27 and TRBJ1-6; D remains unclear. Germline assignment: CDR1 MNHEY and CDR2 SMNVEV (reference sequence). The CDR3 is 13 residues long. V was trimmed by 10 bases and J by 4 bases, leaving 11 bases between them. CDR3 in amino acids: CATRREYNSPLHF. The CDR3 DNA sequence: TGTGCCACCCGTAGGGAGTATAATTCACCCCTCCACTTT.